This T cell receptor beta chain was sequenced in a study of CD8 T cells in ankylosing spondylitis. Findings and limits, study-wide: Existing reports had already noted some motif variants in reactive arthritis synovial fluid and blood. The clones that were linked to disease were reported to be significantly enriched in matched synovial fluid samples from ankylosing spondylitis patients. What appeared characteristic of ankylosing spondylitis blood was a TCR beta motif of eight highly homologous variants.

This clonotype was detected ten times or more. Its specificity is not known. TCRdb independently ran MiXCR on the 5' RACE reads; one entry per CDR3 protein. The repertoire holds approximately 260,000 distinct CDR3 sequences, with 18% as singletons. Germline CDR1 and CDR2: SGHNT and YENEEA. V was shortened by 5 bases and J by 1 base, with 15 bases between the two germline ends. The length of the CDR3 is 15 residues. V gene TRBV11-3 combines with J gene TRBJ2-7, with D perhaps TRBD2 (6 bases). Sequenced material: blood, either unsorted or a sorted T cell fraction (not recorded which). This receptor was identified in a male donor with ankylosing spondylitis or in good health (not recorded which). CDR3 in amino acids: CASSLSGTGSYEQYF. CDR3 coding DNA: TGTGCCAGCAGCCTTAGCGGCACAGGATCCTACGAGCAGTACTTC.